This T cell receptor (beta chain) was identified during a study of control samples from healthy donors and cancer patients. Repertoires were generated with immunoSEQ multiplex PCR, while TCRdb's copy carries only in-frame clones and drops some. Of around 140,000 clones listed, around 92% are singletons. The origin of this receptor is a woman in her fifties or sixties in good health. The sample taken for sequencing was blood.

DNA of the CDR3: TGTGCCAGCAGCTTCTTAAGGCAAGAGACCCAGTACTTC. Its translation is CASSFLRQETQYF. V usage is TRBV5-4 and J usage is TRBJ2-5; D is unresolved. CDR3 length: 13 residues. With 2 bases removed from V and 2 bases from J, the gap between germline ends came to 7 bases. In germline, CDR1 is SGHNT, CDR2 YYREEE (reference sequence).